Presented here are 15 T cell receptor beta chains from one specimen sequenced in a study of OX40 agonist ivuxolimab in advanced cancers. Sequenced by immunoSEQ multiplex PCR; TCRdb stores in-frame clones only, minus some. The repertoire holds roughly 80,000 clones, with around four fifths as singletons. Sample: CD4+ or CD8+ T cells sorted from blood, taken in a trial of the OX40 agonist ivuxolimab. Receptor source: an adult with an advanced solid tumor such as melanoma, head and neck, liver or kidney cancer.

Written as DNA, the CDR3 is TGTGCCACCTCGACAGGGTCCGGAAACACCATATATTTT. Residues: CATSTGSGNTIYF. V is TRBV28 and J is TRBJ1-3; 7 bases are a match to TRBD1. The J segment lost 4 bases and the V segment lost 10 bases, leaving 7 bases of the junction unmatched. The V gene's germline CDR1 is MDHEN and CDR2 SYDVKM. This CDR3 has 13 residues.

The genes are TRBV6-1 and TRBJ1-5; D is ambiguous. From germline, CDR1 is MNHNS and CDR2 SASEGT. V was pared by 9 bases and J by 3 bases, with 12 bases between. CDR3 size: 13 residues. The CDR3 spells CASESQSNQPQHF. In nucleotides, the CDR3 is TGTGCCAGTGAAAGTCAGTCCAATCAGCCCCAGCATTTT.

The CDR3 DNA reads TGTGCCATCAGTTTAACGGACTCCCAGGTTGGAGAGACCCAGTACTTC. Its translation: CAISLTDSQVGETQYF. This chain connects TRBV10-3 to TRBJ2-5, with D maybe TRBD2 (5 bases). Trimming left V 5 bases short and J 4 bases short, with 20 bases between. CDR1 is ENHRY and CDR2 is SYGVKD in the germline V gene. The CDR3 spans 16 residues.

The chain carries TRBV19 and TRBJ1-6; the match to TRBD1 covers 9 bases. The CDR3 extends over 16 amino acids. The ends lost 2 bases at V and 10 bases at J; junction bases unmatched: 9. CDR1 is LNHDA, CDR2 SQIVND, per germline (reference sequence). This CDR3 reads CASSITRGTGSSPLHF. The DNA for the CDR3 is TGTGCCAGTAGTATAACCCGGGGGACAGGGTCCTCACCCCTCCACTTT.

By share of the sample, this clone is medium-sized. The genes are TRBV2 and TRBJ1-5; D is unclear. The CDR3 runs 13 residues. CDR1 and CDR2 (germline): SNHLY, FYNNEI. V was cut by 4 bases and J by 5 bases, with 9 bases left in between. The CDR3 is CASSGRQDQPQHF. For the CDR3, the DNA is TGTGCCAGCAGTGGGCGTCAGGATCAGCCCCAGCATTTT.

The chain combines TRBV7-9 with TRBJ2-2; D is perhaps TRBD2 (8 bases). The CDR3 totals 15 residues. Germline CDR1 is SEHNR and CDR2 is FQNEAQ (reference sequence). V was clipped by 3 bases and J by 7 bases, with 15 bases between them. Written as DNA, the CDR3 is TGTGCCAGCAGCTTTTACGGGGGGGACAGCGGGGAGCTGTTTTTT. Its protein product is CASSFYGGDSGELFF.

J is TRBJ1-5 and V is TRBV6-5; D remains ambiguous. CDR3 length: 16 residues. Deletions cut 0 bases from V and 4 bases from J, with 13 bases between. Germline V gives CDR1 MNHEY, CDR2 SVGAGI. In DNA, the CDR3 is TGTGCCAGCAGTTACTCAGCCGCCTTGAAGAATCAGCCCCAGCATTTT. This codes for CASSYSAALKNQPQHF.

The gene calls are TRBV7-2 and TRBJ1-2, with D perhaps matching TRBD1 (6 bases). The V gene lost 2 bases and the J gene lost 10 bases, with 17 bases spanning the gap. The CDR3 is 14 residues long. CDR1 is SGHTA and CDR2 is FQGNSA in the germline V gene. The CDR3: CASSLKEGRGDYTF. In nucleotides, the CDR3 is TGTGCCAGCAGCTTAAAGGAAGGCAGGGGAGACTACACCTTC.

The CDR3 region is CASTRDFLNSPLHF. The CDR3 bases are TGTGCCAGCACCCGGGACTTCCTGAATTCACCCCTCCACTTT. The chain joins TRBV6-1 to TRBJ1-6, with a tentative D call TRBD1 (5 bases). V shed 7 bases and J shed 7 bases, with 14 bases lying between them. CDR1 is MNHNS, CDR2 SASEGT, per germline. The CDR3 length is 14 residues.

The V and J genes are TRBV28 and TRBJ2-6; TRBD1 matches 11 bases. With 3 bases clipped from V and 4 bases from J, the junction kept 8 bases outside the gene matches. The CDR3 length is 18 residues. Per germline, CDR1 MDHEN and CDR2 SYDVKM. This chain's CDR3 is CASSFSWTGGAGANVLTF. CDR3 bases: TGTGCCAGCAGTTTCTCTTGGACAGGGGGCGCAGGGGCCAACGTCCTGACTTTC.

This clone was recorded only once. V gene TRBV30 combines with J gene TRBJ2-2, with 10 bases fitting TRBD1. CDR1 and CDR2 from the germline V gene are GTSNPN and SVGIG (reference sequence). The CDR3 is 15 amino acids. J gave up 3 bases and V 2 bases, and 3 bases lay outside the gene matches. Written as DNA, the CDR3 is TGTGCCTGGAGTACGGGACAGGGGTACACCGGGGAGCTGTTTTTT. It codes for CAWSTGQGYTGELFF.

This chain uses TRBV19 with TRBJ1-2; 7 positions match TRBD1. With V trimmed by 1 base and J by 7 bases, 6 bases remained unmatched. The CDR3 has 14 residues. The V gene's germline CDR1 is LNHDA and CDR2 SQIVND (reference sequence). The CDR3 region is CASSIGDRAGGYTF. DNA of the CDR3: TGTGCCAGTAGTATAGGTGACAGGGCCGGTGGCTACACCTTC.

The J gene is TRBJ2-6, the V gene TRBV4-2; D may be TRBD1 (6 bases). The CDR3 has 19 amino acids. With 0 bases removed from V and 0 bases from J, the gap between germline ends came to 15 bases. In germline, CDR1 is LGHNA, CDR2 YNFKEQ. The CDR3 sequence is CASSQDSMGQYSGANVLTF. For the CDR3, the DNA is TGTGCCAGCAGCCAAGATTCAATGGGACAATACTCTGGGGCCAACGTCCTGACTTTC.

DNA of the CDR3: TGTGCCAGCAGCCAAGACAGGGACTCACCCCTCCACTTT. Protein sequence: CASSQDRDSPLHF. This sequence joins TRBV4-2 and TRBJ1-6, with D possibly TRBD1 on 5 matching bases. Trimming took off 0 bases at V and 10 bases at J, with 7 bases between the two ends. CDR3 length equals 13 residues. CDR1 LGHNA and CDR2 YNFKEQ come from the germline V gene.

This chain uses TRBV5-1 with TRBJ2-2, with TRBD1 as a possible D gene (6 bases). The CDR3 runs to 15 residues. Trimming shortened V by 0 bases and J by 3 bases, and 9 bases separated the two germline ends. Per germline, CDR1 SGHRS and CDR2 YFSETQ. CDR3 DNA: TGCGCCAGCAGCTTGGTGGCAGGGGACACCGGGGAGCTGTTTTTT. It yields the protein CASSLVAGDTGELFF. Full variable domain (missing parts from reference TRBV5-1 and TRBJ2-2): KAGVTQTPRYLIKTRGQQVTLSCSPISGHRSVSWYQQTPGQGLQFLFEYFSETQRNKGNFPGRFSGRQFSNSRSEMNVSTLELGDSALYLCASSLVAGDTGELFFGEGSRLTVL.